The 31 T cell receptor beta chains given below trace back to one sample, sequenced in a study of neurological immune-mediated disorders. Using its own MiXCR run on the 5' RACE reads, TCRdb lists one record per CDR3 protein. The sample lists roughly 49,000 distinct CDR3 sequences, 10% to 15% occurring once. Time point given: longitudinal time-point 3. What was sequenced was PBMCs. These receptors were obtained from a male donor with HTLV-1-associated myelopathy (HAM/TSP).

The J gene is TRBJ2-3, the V gene TRBV7-9; 8 positions match TRBD1. V shed 4 bases, J shed 5 bases, and the junction held 11 bases outside the gene matches. This CDR3 has 16 residues. Germline CDR1 reads SEHNR; CDR2 reads FQNEAQ (reference sequence). As DNA, the CDR3 is TGTGCCAGCAGCTCCCTGGACAGGGAGCGCGGAGATACGCAGTATTTT. It codes for CASSSLDRERGDTQYF. Filled out from reference TRBV7-9 and TRBJ2-3, the complete variable domain reads DTGVSQNPRHKITKRGQNVTFRCDPISEHNRLYWYRQTLGQGPEFLTYFQNEAQLEKSRLLSDRFSAERPKGSFSTLEIQRTEQGDSAMYLCASSSLDRERGDTQYFGPGTRLTVL.

This clonotype was seen repeatedly, ten times or more. The CDR3 DNA follows: TGCAGTGCTAGACCGATGCCTAAAGACCAGATTCAAGACGGGACCCAGTACTTC. Protein: CSARPMPKDQIQDGTQYF. The V and J genes are TRBV20-1 and TRBJ2-5; D call uncertain. This CDR3 has 18 residues. The ends were cut back, 2 bases at V and 7 bases at J, with 29 bases in the middle. Germline values: CDR1 DFQATT, CDR2 SNEGSKA (reference sequence).

The chain uses TRBV6-6 and TRBJ2-2, with TRBD1 identical over 7 bases. Germline CDR1 and CDR2: MNHNY and SVGAGI (reference sequence). J lost 2 bases, V lost 6 bases, and 9 bases had no gene match. The length of the CDR3 is 16 residues. Written as DNA, the CDR3 is TGTGCCAGCAGGGGTTCGCGACAGGGAAACACCGGGGAGCTGTTTTTT. Protein sequence: CASRGSRQGNTGELFF.

At least ten counts were recorded for this clonotype. The gene calls are TRBV6-6 and TRBJ1-1; no definite D call. V lost 6 bases to trimming and J lost 10 bases, with 15 bases between them. CDR3 length equals 12 residues. The germline V gene encodes CDR1 MNHNY and CDR2 SVGAGI (reference sequence). Written as DNA, the CDR3 is TGTGCCAGCAGGGATGGGCTGAGGGCAGCTTTCTTT. It is translated as CASRDGLRAAFF.

The sample holds many counts of this clonotype. V usage is TRBV3-1 and J usage is TRBJ2-1; D unresolved. The CDR3 is made up of 13 amino acids. Germline CDR1 is LGHDT and CDR2 is YNNKEL (reference sequence). The ends were cut back, 0 bases at V and 6 bases at J, with 6 bases in the middle. The CDR3, as DNA: TGTGCCAGCAGCCAAGATCGACTCAATGAGCAGTTCTTC. It is translated as CASSQDRLNEQFF.

J is TRBJ1-2 and V is TRBV20-1; weak D call: TRBD1 (6 bases). CDR1 is DFQATT, CDR2 SNEGSKA, per germline (reference sequence). The CDR3 totals 15 residues. Trimming took 3 bases from V and 4 from J, leaving 18 bases between them. CDR3 in amino acids: CSASRYTGSSYGYTF. For the CDR3, the DNA is TGCAGTGCTAGCCGCTACACAGGGTCGTCCTATGGCTACACCTTC.

The chain couples TRBV27 to TRBJ1-5; TRBD1 agrees at 8 bases. CDR1 MNHEY and CDR2 SMNVEV come from the germline V gene (reference sequence). J gave up 3 bases and V 5 bases, and 9 bases lay outside the gene matches. The CDR3 consists of 16 residues. CDR3 loop: CASSPRTGSYNQPQHF. Written as DNA, the CDR3 is TGTGCCAGCAGTCCGCGGACAGGGAGTTACAATCAGCCCCAGCATTTT.

The sample holds many counts of this clonotype. This chain connects TRBV15 to TRBJ2-5; 12 nucleotides agree with TRBD1. This CDR3 is 16 amino acids long. Germline V gives CDR1 LNHNV, CDR2 YYDKDF (reference sequence). The V gene end was trimmed by 3 bases and the J gene end by 4 bases; junction bases not matched to a gene: 6. CDR3 nucleotide sequence: TGTGCCACCAGCAGGTCCCGGGGACAGGGGGCAGAGACCCAGTACTTC. Translation gives CATSRSRGQGAETQYF. Full variable domain (outside the CDR3, taken from reference TRBV15 and TRBJ2-5): DAMVIQNPRYQVTQFGKPVTLSCSQTLNHNVMYWYQQKSSQAPKLLFHYYDKDFNNEADTPDNFQSRRPNTSFCFLDIRSPGLGDTAMYLCATSRSRGQGAETQYFGPGTRLLVL.

This clonotype was picked up many times. The chain has TRBV20-1 and TRBJ2-1; 7 nucleotides match TRBD2. The germline V gene encodes CDR1 DFQATT and CDR2 SNEGSKA (reference sequence). V was clipped by 6 bases and J by 8 bases; unmatched bases: 13. This CDR3 spans 14 amino acids. The CDR3 DNA reads as TGCAGTGCGGTGGGGATCCAGGGAGGGCATGAGCAGTTCTTC. It translates to CSAVGIQGGHEQFF.

This clonotype was recorded many times. The chain has TRBV6-2 or TRBV6-3 and TRBJ2-1; 8 positions agree with TRBD2. The germline gives CDR1 MNHEY, CDR2 SVGEGT. This CDR3 comprises 11 residues. Trimming cost V 6 bases and J 11 bases; bases outside gene matches: 3. The CDR3 sequence is CASRVAGKQFF. CDR3 sequence (DNA): TGTGCCAGCAGAGTAGCGGGGAAGCAGTTCTTC.

This clonotype was detected many times. The V and J genes are TRBV11-2 and TRBJ2-5; maybe TRBD2 (6 bases). Trimming cost V 5 bases and J 5 bases, with 6 bases left between them. The CDR3 is 11 amino acids. Per germline, CDR1 SGHAT and CDR2 FQNNGV. CDR3 in amino acids: CASSRGETQYF. The CDR3 nucleotides are TGTGCCAGCAGCCGGGGGGAGACCCAGTACTTC. The full variable domain, rest sourced from reference TRBV11-2 and TRBJ2-5, is EAGVAQSPRYKIIEKRQSVAFWCNPISGHATLYWYQQILGQGPKLLIQFQNNGVVDDSQLPKDRFSAERLKGVDSTLKIQPAKLEDSAVYLCASSRGETQYFGPGTRLLVL.

This clonotype has a count of ten or more. The rearrangement uses TRBV29-1 and TRBJ2-5; D is uncertain. CDR3 length: 13 amino acids. V was shortened by 0 bases and J by 2 bases, with 7 bases between the two germline ends. Per the germline V gene, CDR1 is SQVTM and CDR2 is ANQGSEA. The CDR3 reads CSVEDRRQETQYF. CDR3 nucleotides: TGCAGCGTTGAAGATCGCAGGCAAGAGACCCAGTACTTC.

This clonotype was found many times. This rearrangement joins TRBV7-8 to TRBJ2-3; 7 bases agree with TRBD2. The junction had 9 bases not matched to a gene; V was cut back by 1 base and J by 2 bases. This CDR3 is built from 17 residues. Germline V gene lookup returns CDR1 SGHVS and CDR2 FQNEAQ. The CDR3 coding sequence is TGTGCCAGCAGCTTAGGACGGGGCGGGGGTTTCACAGATACGCAGTATTTT. It encodes CASSLGRGGGFTDTQYF.

At least ten counts were recorded for this clonotype. The rearrangement links TRBV6-4 to TRBJ1-3; perhaps TRBD1 as D (6 bases). In germline, CDR1 is MRHNA, CDR2 SNTAGT. V was clipped by 0 bases and J by 3 bases, with 6 bases between them. The CDR3 contains 14 residues. The CDR3 DNA sequence: TGTGCCAGCAGTGACTCGACAGGTGGAAACACCATATATTTT. Amino acid sequence: CASSDSTGGNTIYF.

V usage is TRBV20-1 and J usage is TRBJ1-1, with D hard to call. The V and J ends lost 0 bases and 5 bases respectively, with 19 bases between them. Looked up from germline, CDR1 is DFQATT and CDR2 is SNEGSKA (reference sequence). The CDR3 length is 16 residues. The CDR3 sequence: CSARDPMGMPTTEAFF. CDR3 DNA: TGCAGTGCTAGAGATCCGATGGGCATGCCTACTACTGAAGCTTTCTTT.

In its sample, this clonotype was seen many times. V and J are TRBV12-3 or TRBV12-4 and TRBJ2-7; the D is unclear. This CDR3 comprises 15 residues. V dropped 1 base and J dropped 0 bases, with 10 bases sitting between them. The CDR3: CASSLGVGNSYEQYF. Written as DNA, the CDR3 is TGTGCCAGCAGTTTAGGGGTGGGGAACTCCTACGAGCAGTACTTC.

This clonotype was seen many times. The chain recombines TRBV20-1 with TRBJ2-1; no firm D call. V was pared by 6 bases and J by 8 bases, with 17 bases between. CDR3 size: 13 residues. The germline V gene has CDR1 DFQATT and CDR2 SNEGSKA (reference sequence). The CDR3 sequence is CSASNPGADEQFF. In nucleotides, the CDR3 is TGCAGTGCCTCGAATCCAGGCGCCGATGAGCAGTTCTTC.

The table lists this clonotype with many counts. The CDR3 loop is CASSQDGGGYRIYGYTF. The CDR3 DNA sequence: TGTGCCAGCAGCCAAGATGGAGGAGGGTACAGGATCTATGGCTACACCTTC. The chain combines TRBV3-1 with TRBJ1-2; a weak D match, TRBD1 (5 bases). Looked up from germline, CDR1 is LGHDT and CDR2 is YNNKEL (reference sequence). The CDR3 loop spans 17 amino acids. Between the trimmed V and J ends, which lost 0 bases and 4 bases, there was a span of 18 bases.

This clonotype was picked up many times. DNA for the CDR3: TGTGCCAGCAGCAGAGACGGGACAGCCTATTCCACAGATACGCAGTATTTT. Protein product: CASSRDGTAYSTDTQYF. The V call is TRBV9, the J call TRBJ2-3; the match to TRBD1 covers 7 bases. The CDR3 extends over 17 amino acids. The trim removed 4 bases at V and 2 bases at J, leaving 13 bases unmatched. Germline assignment: CDR1 SGDLS and CDR2 YYNGEE.

This clonotype was counted many times. The V and J genes are TRBV28 and TRBJ2-5, with 8 bases that match TRBD1. The CDR3 consists of 13 residues. Germline trimming cut 7 bases from V and 4 bases from J; bases unmatched to any gene: 5. Germline V lookup: CDR1 MDHEN, CDR2 SYDVKM. CDR3 loop: CASNSQGAETQYF. CDR3 sequence (DNA): TGTGCCAGCAACTCCCAGGGGGCAGAGACCCAGTACTTC. Drawing the rest from reference TRBV28 and TRBJ2-5, the complete variable domain is DVKVTQSSRYLVKRTGEKVFLECVQDMDHENMFWYRQDPGLGLRLIYFSYDVKMKEKGDIPEGYSVSREKKERFSLILESASTNQTSMYLCASNSQGAETQYFGPGTRLLVL.

This clonotype was seen ten or more times. V usage is TRBV6-5 and J usage is TRBJ2-1, with 7 positions matching TRBD2. Germline values: CDR1 MNHEY, CDR2 SVGAGI. V shed 4 bases, J shed 3 bases, and the junction held 6 bases outside the gene matches. This CDR3 region has 15 residues. The CDR3 region has the DNA TGTGCCAGCAGTTCGAGCGGGGCGGGCTACAATGAGCAGTTCTTC. As protein: CASSSSGAGYNEQFF.

This clonotype was recorded many times. The chain uses TRBV12-3 or TRBV12-4 and TRBJ2-3; no reliable D call. This CDR3 contains 12 residues. Deletions cut 1 base from V and 10 bases from J, with 9 bases between. CDR3 region: CASSLETPAQYF. Here the CDR3 DNA reads TGTGCCAGCAGTTTAGAAACCCCGGCGCAGTATTTT.

This clonotype was picked up many times. For the CDR3, the DNA is TGTGCCAGCAGCTTGTTGGACCGGAGCTCCTATAATTCACCCCTCCACTTT. This sequence encodes CASSLLDRSSYNSPLHF. This chain links TRBV9 with TRBJ1-6; D gene uncertain. Germline-derived CDR1 and CDR2 are SGDLS and YYNGEE. V shed 4 bases and J shed 0 bases, with 14 bases lying between them. CDR3 length equals 17 residues. The whole variable domain, remainder taken from reference TRBV9 and TRBJ1-6, is DSGVTQTPKHLITATGQRVTLRCSPRSGDLSVYWYQQSLDQGLQFLIQYYNGEERAKGNILERFSAQQFPDLHSELNLSSLELGDSALYFCASSLLDRSSYNSPLHFGNGTRLTVT.

The chain links TRBV5-1 to TRBJ1-5; 9 nucleotides match TRBD1. The V gene's germline CDR1 is SGHRS and CDR2 YFSETQ. This CDR3 is 21 amino acids long. J gave up 2 bases and V 0 bases, and 18 bases lay outside the gene matches. The CDR3 bases are TGCGCCAGCAGCTTGGAGGGGCGCCAGACAGGGGGGAGTTTGGGCAATCAGCCCCAGCATTTT. It codes for CASSLEGRQTGGSLGNQPQHF. Full variable domain (missing parts from reference TRBV5-1 and TRBJ1-5): KAGVTQTPRYLIKTRGQQVTLSCSPISGHRSVSWYQQTPGQGLQFLFEYFSETQRNKGNFPGRFSGRQFSNSRSEMNVSTLELGDSALYLCASSLEGRQTGGSLGNQPQHFGDGTRLSIL.

At least ten counts were recorded for this clonotype. V gene TRBV5-1 combines with J gene TRBJ1-1; 11 bases match TRBD1. CDR1 SGHRS and CDR2 YFSETQ come from the germline V gene. J was trimmed by 4 bases and V by 4 bases; bases with no gene match: 9. The CDR3 is 16 residues long. The CDR3 nucleotides read TGCGCCAGCAGCCCCCCGGGACAGGGGGTAGTCACTGAAGCTTTCTTT. Translating gives CASSPPGQGVVTEAFF.

This clonotype appeared many times. The chain recombines TRBV10-3 with TRBJ2-5, with 13 bases identical to TRBD2. The CDR3 is made up of 14 amino acids. In germline, CDR1 is ENHRY, CDR2 SYGVKD. V shed 8 bases and J 1 base; nucleotides not matched to a gene: 1. The CDR3, as DNA: TGTGCCATCGGGACTAGCGGGGTCCAAGAGACCCAGTACTTC. Encoded protein: CAIGTSGVQETQYF.

Concerning this clonotype itself: A much bigger clone sits one base away, suggesting this may be a read error. The chain carries TRBV4-3 and TRBJ2-1, with a possible D match to TRBD1 (6 bases). The CDR3 is 15 amino acids. The V gene lost 1 base and the J gene lost 5 bases, with 12 bases spanning the gap. Germline V gene data show CDR1 as LGHNA and CDR2 as YSLEER. The CDR3 is CASSQVDHRDNEQFF. CDR3 bases: TGCGCCAGCAGCCAAGTGGACCACAGGGACAATGAGCAGTTCTTC.

This clonotype has at least ten counts. V usage is TRBV28 and J usage is TRBJ2-3; 9 bases are a match to TRBD1. CDR1 is MDHEN and CDR2 is SYDVKM in the germline V gene. J was trimmed by 5 bases and V by 2 bases; bases with no gene match: 8. This CDR3 is built from 16 residues. CDR3 amino acids: CASSLRGTGNLDTQYF. The CDR3 DNA is TGTGCCAGCAGTTTACGGGGGACAGGGAACCTAGATACGCAGTATTTT.

This clonotype occurred many times. The J gene is TRBJ2-2, the V gene TRBV4-2; 10 nucleotides line up with TRBD2. The germline gives CDR1 LGHNA, CDR2 YNFKEQ. V shed 0 bases, J shed 6 bases, and the junction held 4 bases outside the gene matches. The CDR3 runs 16 residues. The CDR3 sequence: CASSQEGSGGAGELFF. CDR3 nucleotide sequence: TGTGCCAGCAGCCAAGAGGGCAGCGGGGGGGCCGGGGAGCTGTTTTTT.

The sample holds many counts of this clonotype. The chain carries TRBV15 and TRBJ2-1, with 7 bases that match TRBD1. V was pared by 8 bases and J by 7 bases, with 8 bases of the junction left unmatched. The germline CDR1 and CDR2 sequences are LNHNV and YYDKDF (reference sequence). CDR3 size: 13 residues. The CDR3: CATLEGARNEQFF. The CDR3 coding sequence is TGTGCCACCCTAGAGGGGGCGCGTAATGAGCAGTTCTTC.

This clonotype was recorded many times. The chain joins TRBV20-1 to TRBJ2-2, with TRBD1 identical over 7 bases. V shed 5 bases and J 7 bases; nucleotides not matched to a gene: 7. From germline, CDR1 is DFQATT and CDR2 SNEGSKA (reference sequence). The CDR3 runs to 13 residues. The CDR3 region has the DNA TGCAGTGCTTTTCGGGACAGCTTCGGGGAGCTGTTTTTT. It codes for CSAFRDSFGELFF.